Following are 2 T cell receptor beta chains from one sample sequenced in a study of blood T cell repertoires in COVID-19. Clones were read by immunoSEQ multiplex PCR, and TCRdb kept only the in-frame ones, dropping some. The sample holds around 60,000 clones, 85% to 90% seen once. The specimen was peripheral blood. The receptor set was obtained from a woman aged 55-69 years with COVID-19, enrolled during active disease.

This chain's CDR3 is CASRDRYNSPLHF. The CDR3 nucleotides are TGTGCCAGTAGGGACAGATATAATTCACCCCTCCACTTT. This chain uses TRBV28 with TRBJ1-6, with 7 bases that match TRBD1. This CDR3 has 13 amino acids. The trim removed 9 bases at V and 4 bases at J, leaving 3 bases unmatched. Germline values: CDR1 MDHEN, CDR2 SYDVKM.

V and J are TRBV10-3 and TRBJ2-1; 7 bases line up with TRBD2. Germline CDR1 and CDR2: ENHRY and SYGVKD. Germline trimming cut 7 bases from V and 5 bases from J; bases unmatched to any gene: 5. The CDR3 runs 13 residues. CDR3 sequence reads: CAITPRENNEQFF. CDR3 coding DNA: TGTGCCATCACCCCGCGGGAGAACAATGAGCAGTTCTTC.